The rows below give T cell receptor beta chains drawn from one sample of a study of shared clonotypes between healthy human individuals. The method was immunoSEQ multiplex PCR; TCRdb's version includes in-frame clones alone and lacks a portion of them. This sample has about 750,000 clones, with 80% to 95% found just once. The sequenced material came from naive CD8+ T cells sorted from blood. The receptors originated from a man aged 25 to 40 in good health. The CDR3 runs from the conserved cysteine through the conserved F or W. The D gene is left open where the match is weak. Where a row states a size, it is once, few, many or the class of an expanded clone; other rows omit it.

cdr3_nt: TGTGCCAGCAGTTTAAGTCCCGCAGGTACGCAGTATTTT
cdr3_aa: CASSLSPAGTQYF
clone_size: NA
v_call: TRBV28
d_call: NA
j_call: TRBJ2-3

cdr3_nt: TGTGCCAGCAGCGGGGGACACAAGAACACTGAAGCTTTCTTT
cdr3_aa: CASSGGHKNTEAFF
clone_size: NA
v_call: TRBV2
d_call: NA
j_call: TRBJ1-1

cdr3_nt: TGTGCCAGCAGCTTAGCCGGGGGACTATCCTACGAGCAGTACTTC
cdr3_aa: CASSLAGGLSYEQYF
clone_size: NA
v_call: TRBV11-2
d_call: TRBD2
j_call: TRBJ2-7

cdr3_nt: TGTGCCAGCAGCCCCCGGGGGGGGCGCGTCTACGAGCAGTACTTC
cdr3_aa: CASSPRGGRVYEQYF
clone_size: once
v_call: TRBV7-8
d_call: TRBD2
j_call: TRBJ2-7

cdr3_nt: TGCGCCAGCAGCCAAGGGGTTCCTGGAAACACCATATATTTT
cdr3_aa: CASSQGVPGNTIYF
clone_size: NA
v_call: TRBV5-1
d_call: NA
j_call: TRBJ1-3

cdr3_nt: TGTGCCAGCAGTTTATCCCTCCGCTACGAGCAGTACTTC
cdr3_aa: CASSLSLRYEQYF
clone_size: NA
v_call: TRBV27
d_call: NA
j_call: TRBJ2-7

cdr3_nt: TGTGCCAGCAGGGCGGGGGGGTTCGAGCAGTACTTC
cdr3_aa: CASRAGGFEQYF
clone_size: NA
v_call: TRBV6-1
d_call: TRBD2
j_call: TRBJ2-7

cdr3_nt: TGTGCCAGCAGCGATGAAATTAGTTCCAATGAGCAGTTCTTC
cdr3_aa: CASSDEISSNEQFF
clone_size: NA
v_call: TRBV27
d_call: NA
j_call: TRBJ2-1

cdr3_nt: TGTGCCAGCAGGCCGATTCTAGCGGGAGACGAGACAGATACGCAGTATTTT
cdr3_aa: CASRPILAGDETDTQYF
clone_size: once
v_call: TRBV5-6
d_call: TRBD2
j_call: TRBJ2-3

cdr3_nt: TGTGCCATCAGCCCAGAATTGACATATATGAACACTGAAGCTTTCTTT
cdr3_aa: CAISPELTYMNTEAFF
clone_size: NA
v_call: TRBV10-3
d_call: NA
j_call: TRBJ1-1

cdr3_nt: TGTGCCAGCAGTAGTCGGGGGGATGGCTACACCTTC
cdr3_aa: CASSSRGDGYTF
clone_size: NA
v_call: TRBV9
d_call: NA
j_call: TRBJ1-2

cdr3_nt: TGTGCCAGCGGACAGGGCGCTGGGGCCAACGTCCTGACTTTC
cdr3_aa: CASGQGAGANVLTF
clone_size: NA
v_call: TRBV6-5
d_call: TRBD1
j_call: TRBJ2-6

cdr3_nt: TGTGCCAGCAGTGAATCTAGAGCGGGAGATAAGGGGACAGATACGCAGTATTTT
cdr3_aa: CASSESRAGDKGTDTQYF
clone_size: NA
v_call: TRBV25-1
d_call: TRBD2
j_call: TRBJ2-3

cdr3_nt: TGTGCCAGCAGTTATGGGGGGGGCGCTGACTACACCTTC
cdr3_aa: CASSYGGGADYTF
clone_size: NA
v_call: TRBV6-5
d_call: NA
j_call: TRBJ1-2

cdr3_nt: TGTGCCAGCAGTTACTCTTCCGGACAGGAACAGCATTTT
cdr3_aa: CASSYSSGQEQHF
clone_size: NA
v_call: TRBV6-5
d_call: TRBD1
j_call: TRBJ1-5

cdr3_nt: TGTGCCAGTAGTCCCACAGGGGTTTTAAACGAGCAGTACTTC
cdr3_aa: CASSPTGVLNEQYF
clone_size: NA
v_call: TRBV19
d_call: TRBD1
j_call: TRBJ2-7

cdr3_nt: TGTGCCAGCAGCTCGGGACTAGCGGGAGAGGAGACCCAGTACTTC
cdr3_aa: CASSSGLAGEETQYF
clone_size: NA
v_call: TRBV5-4
d_call: TRBD2
j_call: TRBJ2-5

cdr3_nt: TGTGCCAGCAGCCTACCCGCGGATACTGGGGCCAACGTCCTGACTTTC
cdr3_aa: CASSLPADTGANVLTF
clone_size: NA
v_call: TRBV11-2
d_call: NA
j_call: TRBJ2-6

cdr3_nt: TGTGCCAGTAGTATAACGTCGGGCAATCAGCCCCAGCATTTT
cdr3_aa: CASSITSGNQPQHF
clone_size: NA
v_call: TRBV19
d_call: NA
j_call: TRBJ1-5

cdr3_nt: TGCGCCAGCAGCGAGTCTTCGGCGGGAGGGACAGATACGCAGTATTTT
cdr3_aa: CASSESSAGGTDTQYF
clone_size: NA
v_call: TRBV10-1
d_call: TRBD2
j_call: TRBJ2-3

cdr3_nt: TGTGCCAGCAGTGAGGGGGCTAGCGGGAAACACTCCTACAATGAGCAGTTCTTC
cdr3_aa: CASSEGASGKHSYNEQFF
clone_size: NA
v_call: TRBV25-1
d_call: TRBD2
j_call: TRBJ2-1

cdr3_nt: TGTGCCAGCAGTCCTCAAATCCCGCGCAATTTACCCTACGAGCAGTACTTC
cdr3_aa: CASSPQIPRNLPYEQYF
clone_size: NA
v_call: TRBV27
d_call: NA
j_call: TRBJ2-7

cdr3_nt: TGTGCCATCAGTGTTGAGGGGGCGTTCGAGCAGTACTTC
cdr3_aa: CAISVEGAFEQYF
clone_size: NA
v_call: TRBV10-3
d_call: TRBD1
j_call: TRBJ2-7

cdr3_nt: TGCAGCGTTAGAGATACTAGCGGGAAGAATGAGCAGTTCTTC
cdr3_aa: CSVRDTSGKNEQFF
clone_size: NA
v_call: TRBV29-1
d_call: TRBD2
j_call: TRBJ2-1

cdr3_nt: TGTGCCAGCAGACCCGGCCGGATAGAGACCCAGTACTTC
cdr3_aa: CASRPGRIETQYF
clone_size: once
v_call: TRBV7-6
d_call: NA
j_call: TRBJ2-5

cdr3_nt: TGTGCCAGCAGTCTTCGGATCCAAGAGACCCAGTACTTC
cdr3_aa: CASSLRIQETQYF
clone_size: NA
v_call: TRBV27
d_call: NA
j_call: TRBJ2-5

cdr3_nt: TGTGCCAGCAGTTCCGGGACCAATAGCAATCAGCCCCAGCATTTT
cdr3_aa: CASSSGTNSNQPQHF
clone_size: NA
v_call: TRBV28
d_call: NA
j_call: TRBJ1-5

cdr3_nt: TGTGCCAGTAGTTTACAGGGGAGCTCCTACAATGAGCAGTTCTTC
cdr3_aa: CASSLQGSSYNEQFF
clone_size: NA
v_call: TRBV19
d_call: TRBD1
j_call: TRBJ2-1

cdr3_nt: TGTGCCAGTAGTATAGACGGGACAGGGGACCCAACTAATGAAAAACTGTTTTTT
cdr3_aa: CASSIDGTGDPTNEKLFF
clone_size: NA
v_call: TRBV19
d_call: TRBD1
j_call: TRBJ1-4

cdr3_nt: TGTGCCAGCAGCTTAAACCCTCCCGGGGTAAGCGAGCAGTACTTC
cdr3_aa: CASSLNPPGVSEQYF
clone_size: NA
v_call: TRBV7-2
d_call: NA
j_call: TRBJ2-7

cdr3_nt: TGTGCCAGCAGCCCTCGGGGTTGGGGGGGATCACAGCCCCAGCATTTT
cdr3_aa: CASSPRGWGGSQPQHF
clone_size: NA
v_call: TRBV9
d_call: NA
j_call: TRBJ1-5

cdr3_nt: TGTGCCAGCTTTCAGGGCGGCGCAGATACGCAGTATTTT
cdr3_aa: CASFQGGADTQYF
clone_size: NA
v_call: TRBV7-8
d_call: NA
j_call: TRBJ2-3

cdr3_nt: TGTGCCAGCAAGACCGGGACAGGGGATGAAAAACTGTTTTTT
cdr3_aa: CASKTGTGDEKLFF
clone_size: NA
v_call: TRBV6-1
d_call: TRBD1
j_call: TRBJ1-4

cdr3_nt: TGCGCCAGCAGCCCGGGACTAGCGGGAGTAAAAACCTACGAGCAGTACTTC
cdr3_aa: CASSPGLAGVKTYEQYF
clone_size: NA
v_call: TRBV5-1
d_call: TRBD2
j_call: TRBJ2-7

cdr3_nt: TGTGCCAGCAGTTTCCGACTAGCGGGAGGGCCCGTAAATTACGAGCAGTACTTC
cdr3_aa: CASSFRLAGGPVNYEQYF
clone_size: NA
v_call: TRBV28
d_call: TRBD2
j_call: TRBJ2-7

cdr3_nt: TGCGCCAGCAGCTACTGGGACAGCGGAACAGATACGCAGTATTTT
cdr3_aa: CASSYWDSGTDTQYF
clone_size: NA
v_call: TRBV4-3
d_call: TRBD1
j_call: TRBJ2-3

cdr3_nt: TGTGCCAGCAACTACGGGACTAGTAACAATGAGCAGTTCTTC
cdr3_aa: CASNYGTSNNEQFF
clone_size: NA
v_call: TRBV28
d_call: TRBD2
j_call: TRBJ2-1